This note documents a single T cell receptor beta chain sequence. Its target is unknown. MiXCR was run by TCRdb on the 5' RACE reads, yielding one entry per CDR3 protein. The data show 300,000 to 350,000 distinct CDR3 sequences, less than 9.5% seen once. This sample stems from a study of T cells after yellow fever vaccination. Findings and limits, study-wide: Reappearance after the booster was observed for most primary-vaccination clones (roughly 97% CD4, about 90% CD8).

This CDR3 comprises 15 residues. Germline V lookup: CDR1 SGHNT, CDR2 YYREEE (reference sequence). V shed 1 base and J shed 3 bases, with 13 bases lying between them. The clonotype originates from a man in his late teens or twenties who received the YFV17D yellow fever vaccine. The specimen comprised PBMCs, sampled about 49 days after the first yellow fever vaccination. This chain connects TRBV5-4 to TRBJ1-1; TRBD1 might be the D (5 bases). CDR3 nucleotide sequence: TGTGCCAGCAGCTTGTGGGGGGACCCGGACACTGAAGCTTTCTTT. It specifies CASSLWGDPDTEAFF.